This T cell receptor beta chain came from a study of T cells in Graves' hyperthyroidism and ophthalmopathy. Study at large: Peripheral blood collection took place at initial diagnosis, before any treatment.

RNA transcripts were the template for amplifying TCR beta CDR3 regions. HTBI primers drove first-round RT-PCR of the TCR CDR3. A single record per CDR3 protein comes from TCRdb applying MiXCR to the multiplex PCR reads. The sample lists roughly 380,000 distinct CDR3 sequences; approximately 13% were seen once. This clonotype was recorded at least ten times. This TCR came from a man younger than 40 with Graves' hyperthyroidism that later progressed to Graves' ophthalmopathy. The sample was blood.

CDR3 nucleotide sequence: TGCAGTGCTAGCCTACAGGGAGGGGGCACTGAAGCTTTCTTT. It specifies CSASLQGGGTEAFF. The J gene is TRBJ1-1, the V gene TRBV20-1; D is possibly TRBD1 (6 bases). V dropped 3 bases and J dropped 4 bases, with 15 bases sitting between them. Germline-derived CDR1 and CDR2 are DFQATT and SNEGSKA (reference sequence). The CDR3 extends over 14 amino acids.